Included here is one TCR beta chain sequence, with context. The antigen remains undetermined. This entry belongs to a study of cytomegalovirus exposure and HLA in healthy donors. The primer mix had 60 Vbeta and 13 Jbeta primers. The method was immunoSEQ multiplex PCR; TCRdb's version includes in-frame clones alone and lacks a portion of them. The table records 200,000 or so clones, about 78% of them present only once. Germline CDR1 reads MDHEN; CDR2 reads SYDVKM. The CDR3 runs 15 residues. Between the trimmed V and J ends, which lost 6 bases and 3 bases, there was a span of 15 bases. Overall study results and limits: Researchers reported in a later analysis that a missense DCLRE1C variant was tied to TCR beta V- and J-gene trimming. What TCR beta sequences reportedly achieved was accurate prediction of HLA-A and HLA-B alleles in most subjects. Within a later analysis, the majority of CMV-associated TCR beta chains appeared HLA-restricted. There were 164 TCR beta chains listed as cytomegalovirus-associated.

Sequenced sample: PBMCs. The source is a woman aged 30 to 39 in good health and CMV-seronegative. The V gene is TRBV28, the J gene TRBJ1-5; D gene uncertain. In DNA form, the CDR3 reads TGTGCCAGCAGGGGCAACCATAGATACAATCAGCCCCAGCATTTT. It specifies CASRGNHRYNQPQHF.